The present T cell receptor beta chain was sequenced within a study of shared clonotypes between healthy human individuals. Trimming took off 4 bases at V and 1 base at J, with 14 bases between the two ends. This CDR3 contains 15 residues. Per germline, CDR1 SGHNT and CDR2 YYREEE (reference sequence). The assay was carried out at the deep level. The authors split each subset's genomic DNA evenly across several immunoSEQ plates. Profiled with immunoSEQ multiplex PCR; TCRdb holds only in-frame clones, not every one. Of over 950,000 clones in the sample, approximately 75% were seen once. HIV-negative, healthy adults without recent acute infections or vaccinations were the donors.

The sample was memory CD4+ T cells from PBMCs. Subset given: CD45RA-negative fraction. The chain combines TRBV5-4 with TRBJ1-1, with D tentatively TRBD1 (5 bases). This TCR derives from a man aged 18-30 years in good health. Some clones in this sample may be carry-over from other donors' samples. In DNA form, the CDR3 reads TGTGCCAGCAGCCAATCCTGGCAGGGGAACACTGAAGCTTTCTTT. It yields the protein CASSQSWQGNTEAFF.